Listed below are T cell receptor beta chains from one sample, sequenced in a study of OX40 agonist ivuxolimab in advanced cancers. Clones were read by immunoSEQ multiplex PCR, and TCRdb kept only the in-frame ones, dropping some. Found here are 99,000 or so clones, 90% to 96% of them singletons; the top ten hold 2% to 2.5%. The sequences come from CD4+ or CD8+ T cells sorted from blood, collected in a trial of the OX40 agonist ivuxolimab. These receptors were collected from an adult with an advanced solid tumor such as melanoma, head and neck, liver or kidney cancer. CDR3s include the opening cysteine and the closing phenylalanine or tryptophan. Each record gives: J gene, D gene, clone size, V gene, CDR3 protein, CDR3 DNA. A D gene is named only where the DNA matches it firmly. Clone size is stated in some rows and not others, as once, few, many or a class when expanded.

j_call: TRBJ2-2
d_call: NA
clone_size: NA
v_call: TRBV5-1
cdr3_aa: CASSLVGGIGTGELFF
cdr3_nt: TGCGCCAGCAGCTTGGTTGGAGGGATTGGCACCGGGGAGCTGTTTTTT

j_call: TRBJ1-2
d_call: TRBD1
clone_size: once
v_call: TRBV6-5
cdr3_aa: CASRLNRGQDGYTF
cdr3_nt: TGTGCCAGCAGACTCAACAGGGGGCAGGACGGCTACACCTTC

j_call: TRBJ2-1
d_call: NA
clone_size: NA
v_call: TRBV28
cdr3_aa: CASSLQVFYNEQFF
cdr3_nt: TGTGCCAGCAGTTTACAGGTTTTCTACAATGAGCAGTTCTTC

j_call: TRBJ1-1
d_call: TRBD1
clone_size: NA
v_call: TRBV27
cdr3_aa: CASSKQGAWTEAFF
cdr3_nt: TGTGCCAGCAGTAAGCAGGGGGCCTGGACTGAAGCTTTCTTT

j_call: TRBJ1-5
d_call: TRBD1
clone_size: NA
v_call: TRBV18
cdr3_aa: CASSPRTGGDQPQHF
cdr3_nt: TGTGCCAGCTCACCACGGACAGGGGGGGATCAGCCCCAGCATTTT

j_call: TRBJ2-7
d_call: NA
clone_size: NA
v_call: TRBV5-6
cdr3_aa: CASSSRTGQSSSYEQYF
cdr3_nt: TGTGCCAGCAGCTCCCGCACAGGACAGTCTTCCTCCTACGAGCAGTACTTC

j_call: TRBJ2-7
d_call: NA
clone_size: NA
v_call: TRBV6-5
cdr3_aa: CASSPLGSYEQYF
cdr3_nt: TGTGCCAGCAGTCCCTTGGGCTCCTACGAGCAGTACTTC

j_call: TRBJ2-7
d_call: NA
clone_size: NA
v_call: TRBV5-6
cdr3_aa: CASSLGARLGEQYF
cdr3_nt: TGTGCCAGCAGCTTAGGGGCGCGGTTGGGCGAGCAGTACTTC

j_call: TRBJ2-7
d_call: NA
clone_size: NA
v_call: TRBV7-9
cdr3_aa: CASSPGQGVFYEQYF
cdr3_nt: TGTGCCAGCAGCCCAGGGCAGGGTGTATTCTACGAGCAGTACTTC

j_call: TRBJ2-1
d_call: NA
clone_size: NA
v_call: TRBV19
cdr3_aa: CASSNRDLSYNEQFF
cdr3_nt: TGTGCCAGTAGTAACCGGGACTTGTCCTACAATGAGCAGTTCTTC

j_call: TRBJ2-6
d_call: TRBD1
clone_size: NA
v_call: TRBV7-9
cdr3_aa: CASSSGTGLVNVLTF
cdr3_nt: TGTGCCAGCAGCTCCGGGACAGGGCTTGTCAACGTCCTGACTTTC

j_call: TRBJ1-2
d_call: NA
clone_size: NA
v_call: TRBV28
cdr3_aa: CASSPRTGYGYTF
cdr3_nt: TGTGCCAGCAGTCCCAGGACGGGCTATGGCTACACCTTC

j_call: TRBJ1-1
d_call: NA
clone_size: NA
v_call: TRBV19
cdr3_aa: CASSFPSMETEAFF
cdr3_nt: TGTGCCAGTAGTTTCCCTTCCATGGAGACTGAAGCTTTCTTT

j_call: TRBJ2-7
d_call: NA
clone_size: NA
v_call: TRBV2
cdr3_aa: CASGLILAYEQYF
cdr3_nt: TGTGCCAGCGGACTTATATTAGCCTACGAGCAGTACTTC

j_call: TRBJ2-3
d_call: TRBD1
clone_size: NA
v_call: TRBV19
cdr3_aa: CASSIADRGLTDTQYF
cdr3_nt: TGTGCCAGTAGTATAGCTGACAGGGGGCTCACAGATACGCAGTATTTT

j_call: TRBJ2-1
d_call: TRBD2
clone_size: NA
v_call: TRBV7-9
cdr3_aa: CASSLGTSGYNEQFF
cdr3_nt: TGTGCCAGCAGCTTAGGGACTAGCGGCTACAATGAGCAGTTCTTC

j_call: TRBJ1-2
d_call: NA
clone_size: NA
v_call: TRBV11-2
cdr3_aa: CASSLQGNYGYTF
cdr3_nt: TGTGCCAGCAGCTTACAGGGAAACTATGGCTACACCTTC

j_call: TRBJ2-7
d_call: TRBD2
clone_size: NA
v_call: TRBV4-2
cdr3_aa: CASSQVVGGSSYEQYF
cdr3_nt: TGTGCCAGCAGCCAAGTCGTGGGAGGGAGCTCCTACGAGCAGTACTTC

j_call: TRBJ2-7
d_call: NA
clone_size: once
v_call: TRBV28
cdr3_aa: CASSTSDAGGAYEQYF
cdr3_nt: TGTGCCAGCAGTACATCGGACGCCGGTGGGGCCTACGAGCAGTACTTC

j_call: TRBJ2-4
d_call: TRBD2
clone_size: NA
v_call: TRBV7-9
cdr3_aa: CASSSPGLGAIQYF
cdr3_nt: TGTGCCAGCAGCTCCCCCGGACTAGGGGCCATTCAGTACTTC

j_call: TRBJ2-5
d_call: NA
clone_size: NA
v_call: TRBV9
cdr3_aa: CASSVGAGVGVPETQYF
cdr3_nt: TGTGCCAGCAGCGTAGGTGCCGGGGTCGGAGTCCCGGAGACCCAGTACTTC

j_call: TRBJ2-3
d_call: NA
clone_size: NA
v_call: TRBV7-8
cdr3_aa: CASSYSGEQYF
cdr3_nt: TGTGCCAGCAGCTACTCTGGTGAGCAGTATTTT

j_call: TRBJ1-5
d_call: NA
clone_size: NA
v_call: TRBV7-8
cdr3_aa: CASKGGSTYSNQPQHF
cdr3_nt: TGTGCCAGCAAGGGGGGGAGTACCTATAGCAATCAGCCCCAGCATTTT

j_call: TRBJ2-7
d_call: TRBD2
clone_size: NA
v_call: TRBV5-6
cdr3_aa: CASSLILAGVSSYEQYF
cdr3_nt: TGTGCCAGCAGCTTGATACTAGCGGGAGTCTCTAGCTACGAGCAGTACTTC

j_call: TRBJ2-7
d_call: NA
clone_size: NA
v_call: TRBV19
cdr3_aa: CASSIGTGITYEQYF
cdr3_nt: TGTGCCAGTAGTATAGGCACAGGCATTACCTACGAGCAGTACTTC

j_call: TRBJ2-5
d_call: TRBD1
clone_size: NA
v_call: TRBV7-3
cdr3_aa: CASSSTGGDGIETQYF
cdr3_nt: TGTGCCAGCAGCTCCACAGGGGGCGACGGTATAGAGACCCAGTACTTC

j_call: TRBJ2-2
d_call: TRBD2
clone_size: NA
v_call: TRBV4-1
cdr3_aa: CASSQVFRGGVHTGELFF
cdr3_nt: TGCGCCAGCAGCCAAGTCTTTCGCGGGGGGGTTCACACCGGGGAGCTGTTTTTT

j_call: TRBJ2-7
d_call: TRBD2
clone_size: NA
v_call: TRBV7-8
cdr3_aa: CASSLEGTSGAKHHYEQYF
cdr3_nt: TGTGCCAGCAGCTTAGAGGGGACTAGCGGGGCCAAACATCACTACGAGCAGTACTTC

j_call: TRBJ2-3
d_call: NA
clone_size: NA
v_call: TRBV19
cdr3_aa: CASNNREGEDTQYF
cdr3_nt: TGTGCCAGTAATAACAGGGAGGGTGAAGATACGCAGTATTTT

j_call: TRBJ1-2
d_call: NA
clone_size: NA
v_call: TRBV7-2
cdr3_aa: CASSLQGSYGYTF
cdr3_nt: TGTGCCAGCAGCTTGCAGGGTTCCTATGGCTACACCTTC

j_call: TRBJ1-1
d_call: TRBD1
clone_size: NA
v_call: TRBV6-5
cdr3_aa: CASSQGQAGVGEAFF
cdr3_nt: TGTGCCAGCAGCCAGGGACAGGCAGGAGTCGGTGAAGCTTTCTTT

j_call: TRBJ2-3
d_call: TRBD2
clone_size: NA
v_call: TRBV28
cdr3_aa: CASSLGLAGVGTDTQYF
cdr3_nt: TGTGCCAGCAGCCTCGGACTAGCGGGAGTAGGCACAGATACGCAGTATTTT

j_call: TRBJ2-1
d_call: TRBD2
clone_size: once
v_call: TRBV11-2
cdr3_aa: CASSSRGGAGDYNEQFF
cdr3_nt: TGTGCCAGCAGCTCCCGGGGCGGAGCGGGAGACTACAATGAGCAGTTCTTC

j_call: TRBJ2-5
d_call: TRBD2
clone_size: NA
v_call: TRBV5-4
cdr3_aa: CASSLGGGAPGTQYF
cdr3_nt: TGTGCCAGCAGCTTGGGCGGGGGGGCCCCTGGGACCCAGTACTTC

j_call: TRBJ2-1
d_call: TRBD1
clone_size: NA
v_call: TRBV4-3
cdr3_aa: CASSQARTGGMSEQFF
cdr3_nt: TGCGCCAGCAGCCAAGCTCGAACAGGGGGCATGAGTGAGCAGTTCTTC

j_call: TRBJ1-1
d_call: NA
clone_size: NA
v_call: TRBV6-5
cdr3_aa: CASSYSPGVGSGEAFF
cdr3_nt: TGTGCCAGCAGTTACTCACCAGGGGTTGGGTCAGGTGAAGCTTTCTTT

j_call: TRBJ1-1
d_call: TRBD1
clone_size: NA
v_call: TRBV28
cdr3_aa: CASSLGQTNTEAFF
cdr3_nt: TGTGCCAGCAGTCTGGGACAGACTAACACTGAAGCTTTCTTT

j_call: TRBJ1-1
d_call: NA
clone_size: once
v_call: TRBV2
cdr3_aa: CASSDDSRQLEVDTEAFF
cdr3_nt: TGTGCCAGCAGTGATGACAGTAGGCAGTTAGAAGTAGACACTGAAGCTTTCTTT

j_call: TRBJ2-1
d_call: TRBD2
clone_size: NA
v_call: TRBV5-6
cdr3_aa: CASSTRLAGGPADEQFF
cdr3_nt: TGTGCCAGCAGCACACGACTAGCGGGGGGGCCAGCGGATGAGCAGTTCTTC

j_call: TRBJ1-3
d_call: NA
clone_size: NA
v_call: TRBV28
cdr3_aa: CASSFGNTIYF
cdr3_nt: TGTGCCAGCAGTTTCGGAAACACCATATATTTT

j_call: TRBJ2-3
d_call: NA
clone_size: NA
v_call: TRBV2
cdr3_aa: CASRGGVYTQYF
cdr3_nt: TGTGCCAGCAGAGGAGGGGTTTATACGCAGTATTTT

j_call: TRBJ2-7
d_call: NA
clone_size: NA
v_call: TRBV28
cdr3_aa: CASGITWGGVDEQYF
cdr3_nt: TGTGCCAGCGGGATTACTTGGGGGGGCGTCGACGAGCAGTACTTC

j_call: TRBJ1-6
d_call: TRBD1
clone_size: NA
v_call: TRBV5-1
cdr3_aa: CASSWDREQAFRSPLHF
cdr3_nt: TGCGCCAGCAGCTGGGACAGGGAGCAGGCATTCCGATCACCCCTCCACTTT

j_call: TRBJ2-7
d_call: TRBD1
clone_size: NA
v_call: TRBV19
cdr3_aa: CASSSGTGDAMTYEQYF
cdr3_nt: TGTGCCAGTAGCTCCGGGACAGGGGACGCGATGACCTACGAGCAGTACTTC

j_call: TRBJ1-1
d_call: NA
clone_size: NA
v_call: TRBV7-8
cdr3_aa: CASSQQGSWGYENTEAFF
cdr3_nt: TGTGCCAGCAGCCAACAGGGTAGCTGGGGTTACGAGAACACTGAAGCTTTCTTT

j_call: TRBJ1-6
d_call: TRBD1
clone_size: NA
v_call: TRBV15
cdr3_aa: CATWEGQANSPLHF
cdr3_nt: TGTGCCACCTGGGAGGGACAGGCAAATTCACCCCTCCACTTT

j_call: TRBJ2-7
d_call: NA
clone_size: NA
v_call: TRBV7-9
cdr3_aa: CASSLGAYEQYF
cdr3_nt: TGTGCCAGCAGCTTGGGGGCCTACGAGCAGTACTTC

j_call: TRBJ2-1
d_call: NA
clone_size: NA
v_call: TRBV19
cdr3_aa: CASSIGTVVYNEQFF
cdr3_nt: TGTGCCAGTAGTATCGGTACCGTAGTTTACAATGAGCAGTTCTTC